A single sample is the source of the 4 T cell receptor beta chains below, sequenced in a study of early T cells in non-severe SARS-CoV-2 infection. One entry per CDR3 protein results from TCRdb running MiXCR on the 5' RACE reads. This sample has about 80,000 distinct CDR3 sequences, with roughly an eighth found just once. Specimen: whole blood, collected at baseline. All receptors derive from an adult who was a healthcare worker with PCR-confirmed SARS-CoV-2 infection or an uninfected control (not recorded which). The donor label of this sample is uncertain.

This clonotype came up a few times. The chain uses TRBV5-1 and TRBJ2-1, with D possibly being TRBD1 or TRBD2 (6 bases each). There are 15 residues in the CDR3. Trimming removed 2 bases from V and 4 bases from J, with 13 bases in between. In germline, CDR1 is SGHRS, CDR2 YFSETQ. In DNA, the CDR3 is TGCGCCAGCAGCTTAAGGGGGGCCACGTACAATGAGCAGTTCTTC. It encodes CASSLRGATYNEQFF.

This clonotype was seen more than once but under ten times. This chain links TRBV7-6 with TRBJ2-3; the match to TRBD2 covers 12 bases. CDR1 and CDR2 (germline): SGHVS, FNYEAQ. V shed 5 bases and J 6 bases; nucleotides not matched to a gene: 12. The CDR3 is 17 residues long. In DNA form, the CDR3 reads TGTGCCAGCAGCCCAAGACTAGCGGGAGTGGGGGCGGATACGCAGTATTTT. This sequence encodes CASSPRLAGVGADTQYF.

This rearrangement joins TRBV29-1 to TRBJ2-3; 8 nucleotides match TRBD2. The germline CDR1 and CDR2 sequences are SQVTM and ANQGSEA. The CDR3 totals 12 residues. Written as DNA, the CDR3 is TGCGGTAGTAGCGGGATAACAGATACGCAGTATTTT. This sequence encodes CGSSGITDTQYF.

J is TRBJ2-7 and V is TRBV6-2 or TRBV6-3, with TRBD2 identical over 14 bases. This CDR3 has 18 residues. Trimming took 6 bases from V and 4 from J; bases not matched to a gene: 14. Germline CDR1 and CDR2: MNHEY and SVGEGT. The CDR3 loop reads CASSKSGTSGSAFYEQYF. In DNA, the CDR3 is TGTGCCAGCAGCAAATCCGGGACTAGCGGGAGTGCGTTTTACGAGCAGTACTTC.